This is a list of T cell receptor beta chains from one sample in a study of OX40 agonist ivuxolimab in advanced cancers. The data were produced by immunoSEQ multiplex PCR, yet TCRdb's version contains in-frame clones alone and is incomplete. The repertoire holds 60,000 or so clones, with 87% as singletons. Sequencing used CD4+ or CD8+ T cells sorted from blood, obtained in a trial of the OX40 agonist ivuxolimab. Receptors originate from an adult with an advanced solid tumor such as melanoma, head and neck, liver or kidney cancer. CDR3s include the opening cysteine and the closing phenylalanine or tryptophan. The D gene is left open where the match is weak. Clone size is given for some rows only: seen once, a few or many times, or a class if the clone is expanded.

V gene: TRBV6-6; J gene: TRBJ2-7; D gene: NA; clone size: NA; CDR3 DNA: TGTGCCAGCAGTCCAAGGACAGCTGGCTACGAGCAGTACTTC; CDR3 protein: CASSPRTAGYEQYF
V gene: TRBV15; J gene: TRBJ1-6; D gene: NA; clone size: few; CDR3 DNA: TGTGCCACCAGCGCTGTTAATTCACCCCTCCACTTT; CDR3 protein: CATSAVNSPLHF
V gene: TRBV21-1; J gene: TRBJ2-7; D gene: NA; clone size: NA; CDR3 DNA: TGTGCCAGCAGCATCAACAGTCCGTTTCGCTACGAGCAGTACTTC; CDR3 protein: CASSINSPFRYEQYF
V gene: TRBV19; J gene: TRBJ1-6; D gene: NA; clone size: once; CDR3 DNA: TGTGCCAGTAGTATTGGGGCGACGACCCCTAATTCACCCCTCCACTTT; CDR3 protein: CASSIGATTPNSPLHF
V gene: TRBV9; J gene: TRBJ2-7; D gene: NA; clone size: NA; CDR3 DNA: TGTGCCAACCCGACGGCCTCCTACGAGCAGTACTTC; CDR3 protein: CANPTASYEQYF
V gene: TRBV19; J gene: TRBJ2-1; D gene: TRBD2; clone size: few; CDR3 DNA: TGTGCCAGTAGCCCACCGGGACTAGCGGGAGGCAATGAGCAGTTCTTC; CDR3 protein: CASSPPGLAGGNEQFF
V gene: TRBV20-1; J gene: TRBJ2-5; D gene: NA; clone size: NA; CDR3 DNA: TGCAGTGCTAGTAAAGAGACCCAGTACTTC; CDR3 protein: CSASKETQYF
V gene: TRBV7-9; J gene: TRBJ2-7; D gene: NA; clone size: once; CDR3 DNA: TGTGCCAGCAGCTTAGCGCGGGCCGCCTACGAGCAGTACTTC; CDR3 protein: CASSLARAAYEQYF
V gene: TRBV5-1; J gene: TRBJ2-1; D gene: TRBD2; clone size: NA; CDR3 DNA: TGCGCCAGCAGCTCGCCACTACTAGCGGAGCCCTACAATGAGCAGTTCTTC; CDR3 protein: CASSSPLLAEPYNEQFF
V gene: TRBV7-3; J gene: TRBJ2-2; D gene: NA; clone size: NA; CDR3 DNA: TGTGCCAGCAGCGTAGACTTTACCGGGGAGCTGTTTTTT; CDR3 protein: CASSVDFTGELFF
V gene: TRBV5-4; J gene: TRBJ2-1; D gene: NA; clone size: NA; CDR3 DNA: TGTGCCAGCAGCGCGGACTGGCCGAACTACAATGAGCAGTTCTTC; CDR3 protein: CASSADWPNYNEQFF
V gene: TRBV30; J gene: TRBJ1-5; D gene: NA; clone size: NA; CDR3 DNA: TGTGCCTGGAGTCCCCCGGAGGGGGGTTCGCAGCCCCAGCATTTT; CDR3 protein: CAWSPPEGGSQPQHF
V gene: TRBV28; J gene: TRBJ2-2; D gene: TRBD1; clone size: NA; CDR3 DNA: TGTGCCAGCAGGTCACAGGGGATCACCGGGGAGCTGTTTTTT; CDR3 protein: CASRSQGITGELFF
V gene: TRBV7-5; J gene: TRBJ2-2; D gene: NA; clone size: NA; CDR3 DNA: TGTGCCAGCAGCGCCGTGGCGGGACCAGGACACACCGGGGAGCTGTTTTTT; CDR3 protein: CASSAVAGPGHTGELFF
V gene: TRBV19; J gene: TRBJ2-1; D gene: NA; clone size: NA; CDR3 DNA: TGTGCCAGTAGTAGAACTCTGGGGGTCTACAATGAGCAGTTCTTC; CDR3 protein: CASSRTLGVYNEQFF
V gene: TRBV7-9; J gene: TRBJ2-1; D gene: TRBD2; clone size: NA; CDR3 DNA: TGTGCCACTAGCGGAAGCTCCTACAATGAGCAGTTCTTC; CDR3 protein: CATSGSSYNEQFF
V gene: TRBV20-1; J gene: TRBJ2-7; D gene: NA; clone size: NA; CDR3 DNA: TGCAGTGCTACCGCCCCTCGGGAGCAGTACTTC; CDR3 protein: CSATAPREQYF
V gene: TRBV19; J gene: TRBJ2-1; D gene: TRBD2; clone size: NA; CDR3 DNA: TGTGCCAGTAGTAGCCTAGCGGGACCTAAAGTCAATGAGCAGTTCTTC; CDR3 protein: CASSSLAGPKVNEQFF
V gene: TRBV11-3; J gene: TRBJ2-7; D gene: NA; clone size: NA; CDR3 DNA: TGTGCCAGCAGCTTAGGGCATGGATCCGAGCAGTACTTC; CDR3 protein: CASSLGHGSEQYF
V gene: TRBV10-3; J gene: TRBJ1-5; D gene: TRBD1; clone size: NA; CDR3 DNA: TGTGCCATCAGTGAAAGGGGACAGGGGGCAAGCAATCAGCCCCAGCATTTT; CDR3 protein: CAISERGQGASNQPQHF
V gene: TRBV2; J gene: TRBJ1-5; D gene: NA; clone size: NA; CDR3 DNA: TGTGCCAGCAGTGAACGTCCAATTCAGCCCCAGCATTTT; CDR3 protein: CASSERPIQPQHF
V gene: TRBV7-9; J gene: TRBJ1-1; D gene: NA; clone size: NA; CDR3 DNA: TGTGCCAGCAGCTTATTCCGGGACATTGAAGCTTTCTTT; CDR3 protein: CASSLFRDIEAFF
V gene: TRBV2; J gene: TRBJ2-1; D gene: TRBD2; clone size: NA; CDR3 DNA: TGTGCCAGCAATCTAGCGGTACCCAATGAGCAGTTCTTC; CDR3 protein: CASNLAVPNEQFF
V gene: TRBV19; J gene: TRBJ2-1; D gene: NA; clone size: NA; CDR3 DNA: TGTGCCAGTAGTATAGCTTACGGTGAGCAGTTCTTC; CDR3 protein: CASSIAYGEQFF
V gene: TRBV18; J gene: TRBJ1-3; D gene: TRBD1; clone size: few; CDR3 DNA: TGTGCCAGCTCGCCGGGACAGGGAAACACCATATATTTT; CDR3 protein: CASSPGQGNTIYF
V gene: TRBV13; J gene: TRBJ2-1; D gene: NA; clone size: NA; CDR3 DNA: TGTGCCAGCAGCTGGACAGGGGCACTAGCGGACAATGAGCAGTTCTTC; CDR3 protein: CASSWTGALADNEQFF
V gene: TRBV18; J gene: TRBJ2-3; D gene: TRBD2; clone size: NA; CDR3 DNA: TGTGCCAGCTCACTCAGCGGGAAGGGGTCAGATACGCAGTATTTT; CDR3 protein: CASSLSGKGSDTQYF
V gene: TRBV7-3; J gene: TRBJ1-4; D gene: NA; clone size: NA; CDR3 DNA: TGTGCCAGCAGCTACAGGGATGTGACTAATGAAAAACTGTTTTTT; CDR3 protein: CASSYRDVTNEKLFF
V gene: TRBV9; J gene: TRBJ1-2; D gene: NA; clone size: once; CDR3 DNA: TGTGCCAGCAGACGACAAGATGGTGGCTACACCTTC; CDR3 protein: CASRRQDGGYTF
V gene: TRBV18; J gene: TRBJ1-1; D gene: NA; clone size: NA; CDR3 DNA: TGTGCCAGCTCACCACCTCGGGCAGGGGCCACTGAAGCTTTCTTT; CDR3 protein: CASSPPRAGATEAFF
V gene: TRBV29-1; J gene: TRBJ2-5; D gene: NA; clone size: NA; CDR3 DNA: TGCAGCGTTGGGACCCAGTACTTC; CDR3 protein: CSVGTQYF
V gene: TRBV4-2; J gene: TRBJ2-1; D gene: TRBD1; clone size: NA; CDR3 DNA: TGTGCCAGCAGCCAGGGACAGGACTCCTACAATGAGCAGTTCTTC; CDR3 protein: CASSQGQDSYNEQFF
V gene: TRBV11-1; J gene: TRBJ1-2; D gene: NA; clone size: NA; CDR3 DNA: TGTGCCAGCAGCACCGGTCCCGGAGGCTATGGCTACACCTTC; CDR3 protein: CASSTGPGGYGYTF
V gene: TRBV28; J gene: TRBJ1-5; D gene: NA; clone size: NA; CDR3 DNA: TGTGCCAGCAGTTTACTCCATCAGCCCCAGCATTTT; CDR3 protein: CASSLLHQPQHF
V gene: TRBV18; J gene: TRBJ2-2; D gene: TRBD1; clone size: NA; CDR3 DNA: TGTGCCAGCTCACCGTTAGTAGCCAGGGGGCACACCGGGGAGCTGTTTTTT; CDR3 protein: CASSPLVARGHTGELFF
V gene: TRBV28; J gene: TRBJ1-1; D gene: TRBD1; clone size: few; CDR3 DNA: TGTGCCAGCAGTACAGGGGTGAACACTGAAGCTTTCTTT; CDR3 protein: CASSTGVNTEAFF
V gene: TRBV5-4; J gene: TRBJ2-1; D gene: TRBD2; clone size: NA; CDR3 DNA: TGTGCCAGCAGCTTCGCCGGGACTAGCAACCGCGAGCAGTTCTTC; CDR3 protein: CASSFAGTSNREQFF
V gene: TRBV19; J gene: TRBJ2-2; D gene: NA; clone size: NA; CDR3 DNA: TGTGCCAGTAGTATACAGGGCGGGTACACCGGGGAGCTGTTTTTT; CDR3 protein: CASSIQGGYTGELFF
V gene: TRBV28; J gene: TRBJ1-2; D gene: TRBD1; clone size: once; CDR3 DNA: TGTGCCAGCAGTTTATCGGACAGGGCCCCTTTTGGGGGCTACACCTTC; CDR3 protein: CASSLSDRAPFGGYTF
V gene: TRBV5-1; J gene: TRBJ2-5; D gene: NA; clone size: NA; CDR3 DNA: TGCGCCAGCAGCTTGCGCCAGGGGCAGGGAGAGACCCAGTACTTC; CDR3 protein: CASSLRQGQGETQYF
V gene: TRBV28; J gene: TRBJ1-2; D gene: TRBD1; clone size: NA; CDR3 DNA: TGTGCCAGCAGTTTCCACCGGGACAGGAGGGGCTACACCTTC; CDR3 protein: CASSFHRDRRGYTF
V gene: TRBV18; J gene: TRBJ1-1; D gene: NA; clone size: NA; CDR3 DNA: TGTGCCAGCTCAGCACAACGTACGAGGGCCGACCAGACTGAAGCTTTCTTT; CDR3 protein: CASSAQRTRADQTEAFF
V gene: TRBV2; J gene: TRBJ2-1; D gene: NA; clone size: NA; CDR3 DNA: TGTGCCAGCAGTGAATGGGGACCCCTTAACAATGAGCAGTTCTTC; CDR3 protein: CASSEWGPLNNEQFF
V gene: TRBV19; J gene: TRBJ1-1; D gene: NA; clone size: NA; CDR3 DNA: TGTGCCAGTAGTAGGGGCGGGGGCACTGAAGCTTTCTTT; CDR3 protein: CASSRGGGTEAFF
V gene: TRBV4-1; J gene: TRBJ1-2; D gene: TRBD1; clone size: NA; CDR3 DNA: TGCGCCAGCAGCCAGGACAGGGAGAGGGATGGCTACACCTTC; CDR3 protein: CASSQDRERDGYTF
V gene: TRBV6-6; J gene: TRBJ2-7; D gene: NA; clone size: NA; CDR3 DNA: TGTGCCAGCATCAAAAACTTGGGGGCCTACGAGCAGTACTTC; CDR3 protein: CASIKNLGAYEQYF
V gene: TRBV6-6; J gene: TRBJ1-2; D gene: NA; clone size: once; CDR3 DNA: TGTGCCAGCAGTTTCAGGAGGGGCGCGGGCTATGGCTACACCTTC; CDR3 protein: CASSFRRGAGYGYTF
V gene: TRBV28; J gene: TRBJ1-2; D gene: NA; clone size: NA; CDR3 DNA: TGTGCCAGCAGTTTGGGGGCCGGACTCTATGGCTACACCTTC; CDR3 protein: CASSLGAGLYGYTF
V gene: TRBV19; J gene: TRBJ2-7; D gene: NA; clone size: NA; CDR3 DNA: TGTGCCAGTAGTATCGGCTGGGAGCAGTACTTC; CDR3 protein: CASSIGWEQYF
V gene: TRBV5-1; J gene: TRBJ1-1; D gene: TRBD1; clone size: NA; CDR3 DNA: TGCGCCAGCAGCCCACAGGGGGTCACTGAAGCTTTCTTT; CDR3 protein: CASSPQGVTEAFF
V gene: TRBV9; J gene: TRBJ1-3; D gene: NA; clone size: NA; CDR3 DNA: TGTGCCAGCAGCGTCTACGCCCGGACGGACTACTCTGGAAACACCATATATTTT; CDR3 protein: CASSVYARTDYSGNTIYF
V gene: TRBV28; J gene: TRBJ2-7; D gene: NA; clone size: NA; CDR3 DNA: TGTGCCAGCAGTTTTAACAGGGAATATAACTTC; CDR3 protein: CASSFNREYNF